This T cell receptor (beta chain) originates from a study of naive and memory T cell subsets. General study points: TCRs were reportedly recovered from both biopsy types, mostly tuberculin test sites. Delayed type IV hypersensitivity infiltration was taken to explain higher tuberculin-site TCR counts. TCR transcript changes with activation or differentiation may affect this RNA method.

The CDR3 is made up of 13 amino acids. V shed 3 bases and J shed 0 bases, with 6 bases lying between them. Ligated cDNA underwent four rounds of PCR with nested alpha and beta constant region primers and SP2. TCRdb re-called the UMI-ligation and nested PCR reads with MiXCR, one entry per CDR3 protein. The table records around 13,000 distinct CDR3 sequences, about 5.5% of them present only once. The treatment is: skin biopsy from PPD injection site in Mantoux-positive individual. An oligonucleotide containing a UMI was ligated to the 3' end of TCR cDNA. Biopsied sites were PPD injections in people with a positive Mantoux test. This clonotype was counted ten times or more. The antigen remains unidentified.

The sequence was collected from an adult in good health. Sequencing was performed on skin, taken from a tuberculin skin test site. The J gene is TRBJ2-7, the V gene TRBV23-1, with D possibly matching TRBD1 (6 bases). TRBV23-1 is designated an ORF whose function remains uncertain. The CDR3 loop reads CASSQDSSYEQYF. CDR3 nucleotides: TGCGCCAGCAGTCAGGACAGCTCCTACGAGCAGTACTTC.